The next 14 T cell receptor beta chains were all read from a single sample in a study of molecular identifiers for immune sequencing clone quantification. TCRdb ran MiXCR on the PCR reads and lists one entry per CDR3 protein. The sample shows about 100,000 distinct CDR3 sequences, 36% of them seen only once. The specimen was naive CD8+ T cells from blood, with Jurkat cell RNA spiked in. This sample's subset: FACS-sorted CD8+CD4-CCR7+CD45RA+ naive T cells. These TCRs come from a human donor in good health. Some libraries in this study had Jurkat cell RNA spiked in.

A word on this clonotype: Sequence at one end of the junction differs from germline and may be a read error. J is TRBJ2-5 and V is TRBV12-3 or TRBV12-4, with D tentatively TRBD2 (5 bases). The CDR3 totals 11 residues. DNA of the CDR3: TGTGCCAGCAGTTTAGGGGAGACCCAGCACTTC. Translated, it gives CASSLGETQHF.

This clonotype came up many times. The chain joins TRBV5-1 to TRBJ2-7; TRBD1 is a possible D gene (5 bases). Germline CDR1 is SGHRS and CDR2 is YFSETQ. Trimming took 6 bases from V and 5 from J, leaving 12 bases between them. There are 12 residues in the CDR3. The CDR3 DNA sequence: TGCGCCAGCAAGGGGTGGCGCGACGAGCAGTACTTC. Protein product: CASKGWRDEQYF.

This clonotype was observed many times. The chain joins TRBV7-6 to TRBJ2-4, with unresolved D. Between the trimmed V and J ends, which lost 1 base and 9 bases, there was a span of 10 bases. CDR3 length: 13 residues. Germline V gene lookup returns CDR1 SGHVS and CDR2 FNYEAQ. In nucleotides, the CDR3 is TGTGCCAGCAGCTTAGGGCCCGCCGCCATTCAGTACTTC. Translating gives CASSLGPAAIQYF.

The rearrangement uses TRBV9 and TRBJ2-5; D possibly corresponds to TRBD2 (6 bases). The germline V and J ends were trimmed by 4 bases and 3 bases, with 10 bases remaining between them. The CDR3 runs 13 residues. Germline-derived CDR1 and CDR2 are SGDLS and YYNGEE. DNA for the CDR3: TGTGCCAGCAGCCCCGGCGGGGAAGAGACCCAGTACTTC. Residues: CASSPGGEETQYF.

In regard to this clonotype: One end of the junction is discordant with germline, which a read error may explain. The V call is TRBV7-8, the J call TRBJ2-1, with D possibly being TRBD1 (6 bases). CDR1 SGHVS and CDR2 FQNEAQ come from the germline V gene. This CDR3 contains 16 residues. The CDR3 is CASSLWTAYPYKELYF. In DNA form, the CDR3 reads TGTGCCAGCAGCTTATGGACAGCTTATCCATACAAAGAGCTGTACTTC.

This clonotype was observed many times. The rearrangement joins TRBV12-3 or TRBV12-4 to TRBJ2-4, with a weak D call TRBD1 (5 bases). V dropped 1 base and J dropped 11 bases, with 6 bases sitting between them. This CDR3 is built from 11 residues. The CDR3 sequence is CASSLGQFQYF. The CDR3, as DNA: TGTGCCAGCAGTTTAGGACAGTTTCAGTACTTC.

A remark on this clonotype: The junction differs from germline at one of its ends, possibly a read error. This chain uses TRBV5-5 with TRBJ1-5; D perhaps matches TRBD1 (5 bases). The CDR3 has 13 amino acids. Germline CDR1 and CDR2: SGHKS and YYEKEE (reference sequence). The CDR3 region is CACSLGAGKPQHF. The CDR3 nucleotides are TGTGCCTGCAGCTTGGGAGCAGGGAAGCCCCAGCATTTT.

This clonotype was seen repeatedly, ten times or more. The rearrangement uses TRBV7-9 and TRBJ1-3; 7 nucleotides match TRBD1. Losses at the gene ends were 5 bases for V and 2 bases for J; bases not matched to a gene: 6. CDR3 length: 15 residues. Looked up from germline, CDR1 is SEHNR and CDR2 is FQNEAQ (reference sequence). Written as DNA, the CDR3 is TGTGCCAGCAGCGCCACAGGGGTCGCTGGAAACACCATATATTTT. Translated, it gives CASSATGVAGNTIYF.

CDR3 sequence (DNA): TGTGCCACCAGCAGAAGTTCAGCGGAAAAACTGTTTTTT. Translated, it gives CATSRSSAEKLFF. V usage is TRBV15 and J usage is TRBJ1-4; D gene uncertain. V gave up 2 bases and J gave up 8 bases, with 9 bases separating them. There are 13 residues in the CDR3. Per the germline V gene, CDR1 is LNHNV and CDR2 is YYDKDF (reference sequence).

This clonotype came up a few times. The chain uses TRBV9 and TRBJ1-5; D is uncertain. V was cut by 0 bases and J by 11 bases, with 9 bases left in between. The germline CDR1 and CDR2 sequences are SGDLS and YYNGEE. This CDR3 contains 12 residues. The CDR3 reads CASSVAPGAQHF. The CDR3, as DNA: TGTGCCAGCAGCGTAGCTCCCGGGGCCCAGCATTTT.

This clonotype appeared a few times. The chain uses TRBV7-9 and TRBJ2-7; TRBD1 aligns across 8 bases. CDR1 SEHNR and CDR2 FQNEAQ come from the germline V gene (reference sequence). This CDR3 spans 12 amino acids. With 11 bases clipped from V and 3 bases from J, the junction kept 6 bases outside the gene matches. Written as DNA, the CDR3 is TGTGCCGTTCAGGACAGGGTCTACGAGCAGTACTTC. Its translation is CAVQDRVYEQYF.

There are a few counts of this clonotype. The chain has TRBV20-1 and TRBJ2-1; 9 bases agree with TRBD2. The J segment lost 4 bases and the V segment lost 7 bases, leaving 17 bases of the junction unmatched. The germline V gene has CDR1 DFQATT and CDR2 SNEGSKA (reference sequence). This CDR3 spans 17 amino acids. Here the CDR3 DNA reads TGCAGTGGTACGGGGTCTAGCGGGGTTCTCACGTACAATGAGCAGTTCTTC. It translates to CSGTGSSGVLTYNEQFF.

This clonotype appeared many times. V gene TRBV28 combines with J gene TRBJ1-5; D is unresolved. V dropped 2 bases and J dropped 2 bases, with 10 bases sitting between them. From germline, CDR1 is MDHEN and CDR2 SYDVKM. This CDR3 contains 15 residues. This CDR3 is CASSLIGYRNQPQHF. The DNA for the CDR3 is TGTGCCAGCAGTTTAATAGGGTACCGCAATCAGCCCCAGCATTTT.

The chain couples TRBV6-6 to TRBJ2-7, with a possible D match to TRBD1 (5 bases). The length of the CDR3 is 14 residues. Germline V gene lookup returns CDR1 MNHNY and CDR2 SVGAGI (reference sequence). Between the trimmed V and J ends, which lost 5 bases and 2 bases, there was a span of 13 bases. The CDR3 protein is CASSREQAAYEQYF. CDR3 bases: TGTGCCAGCAGTAGGGAACAGGCGGCCTACGAGCAGTACTTC.